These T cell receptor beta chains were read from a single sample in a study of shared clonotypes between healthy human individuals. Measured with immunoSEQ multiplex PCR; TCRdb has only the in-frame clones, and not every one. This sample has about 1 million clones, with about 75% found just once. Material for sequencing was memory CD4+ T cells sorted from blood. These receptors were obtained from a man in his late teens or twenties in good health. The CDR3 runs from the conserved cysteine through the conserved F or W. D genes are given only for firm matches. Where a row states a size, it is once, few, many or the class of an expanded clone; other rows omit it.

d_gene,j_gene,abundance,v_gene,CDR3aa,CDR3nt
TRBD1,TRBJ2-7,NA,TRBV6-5,CASSLGQGSYEQYF,TGTGCCAGCAGTTTGGGACAGGGGTCCTACGAGCAGTACTTC
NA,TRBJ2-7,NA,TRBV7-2,CASSPLGGYEQYF,TGTGCCAGCAGCCCTTTGGGGGGCTACGAGCAGTACTTC
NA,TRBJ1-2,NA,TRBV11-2,CASSPYGGGGGTRGYTF,TGTGCCAGCAGCCCCTACGGGGGGGGAGGGGGTACTAGAGGCTACACCTTC
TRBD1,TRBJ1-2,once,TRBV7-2,CASSSPDRGRNYGYTF,TGTGCCAGCAGCTCTCCGGACAGGGGGCGAAACTATGGCTACACCTTC
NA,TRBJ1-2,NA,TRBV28,CASSWVGNYGYTF,TGTGCCAGCAGTTGGGTCGGAAACTATGGCTACACCTTC
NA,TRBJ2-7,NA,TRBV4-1,CASSHDDTSSYEQYF,TGCGCCAGCAGCCACGACGATACTAGCTCCTACGAGCAGTACTTC
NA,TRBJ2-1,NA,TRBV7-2,CASSLSISSYNEQFF,TGTGCCAGCAGCTTATCGATTAGCTCCTACAATGAGCAGTTCTTC
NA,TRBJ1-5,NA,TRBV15,CATSRDQWQPQHF,TGTGCCACCAGCAGAGATCAATGGCAGCCCCAGCATTTT
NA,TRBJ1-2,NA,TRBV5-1,CASSPEGRVNGYTF,TGCGCCAGCAGCCCGGAGGGTCGGGTGAATGGCTACACCTTC
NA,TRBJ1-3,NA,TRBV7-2,CASSFSGTPSSGNTIYF,TGTGCCAGCAGCTTCTCCGGGACACCGAGCTCTGGAAACACCATATATTTT
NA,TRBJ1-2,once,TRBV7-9,CASSFTGDRYGYTF,TGTGCCAGCAGCTTCACAGGCGACCGCTATGGCTACACCTTC
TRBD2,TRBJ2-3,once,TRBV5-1,CASSFSGGARDTQYF,TGCGCCAGCAGCTTTAGCGGGGGGGCCAGAGATACGCAGTATTTT
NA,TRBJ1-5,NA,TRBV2,CASRDLSNQPQHF,TGTGCCAGCAGGGACCTTAGCAATCAGCCCCAGCATTTT
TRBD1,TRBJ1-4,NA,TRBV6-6,CASRPPGTVEKLFF,TGTGCCAGCAGACCCCCCGGGACAGTGGAAAAACTGTTTTTT
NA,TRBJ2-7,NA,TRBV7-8,CASSPSGTLSYEQYF,TGTGCCAGCAGCCCAAGCGGGACACTGTCCTACGAGCAGTACTTC
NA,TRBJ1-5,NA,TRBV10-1,CASSTDNQPQHF,TGCGCCTCCTCGACAGACAATCAGCCCCAGCATTTT
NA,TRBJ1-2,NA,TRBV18,CASSPFSPSGASLYYGYTF,TGTGCCAGCTCCCCCTTTTCCCCTTCGGGGGCCTCATTATACTATGGCTACACCTTC
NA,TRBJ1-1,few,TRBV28,CASSIRGDGTEAFF,TGTGCCAGCAGTATCCGGGGGGATGGGACTGAAGCTTTCTTT
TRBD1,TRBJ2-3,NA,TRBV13,CASSPGQGRTDTQYF,TGTGCCAGCAGCCCGGGACAGGGGAGAACAGATACGCAGTATTTT
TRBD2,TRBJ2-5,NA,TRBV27,CASSLSTSGYETQYF,TGTGCCAGCAGTTTATCGACTAGCGGGTATGAGACCCAGTACTTC
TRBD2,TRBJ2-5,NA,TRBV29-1,CSVTLAGGKETQYF,TGCAGCGTAACCTTAGCGGGGGGCAAAGAGACCCAGTACTTC
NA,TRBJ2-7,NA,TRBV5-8,CASSLSTRQLHEQYF,TGTGCCAGCAGCTTATCTACACGACAACTCCACGAGCAGTACTTC
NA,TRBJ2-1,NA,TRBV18,CASSPGQISYNEQFF,TGTGCCAGCTCACCAGGACAGATCTCCTACAATGAGCAGTTCTTC
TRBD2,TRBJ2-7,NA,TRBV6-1,CASTSGPSYEQYF,TGTGCCAGCACTAGCGGACCCTCCTACGAGCAGTACTTC
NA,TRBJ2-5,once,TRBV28,CASGGTNQETQYF,TGTGCCAGCGGGGGGACGAACCAAGAGACCCAGTACTTC
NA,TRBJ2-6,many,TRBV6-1,CASSERPKGANVLTF,TGTGCCAGCAGTGAAAGGCCTAAGGGGGCCAACGTCCTGACTTTC
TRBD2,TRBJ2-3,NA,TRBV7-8,CASSLRWREGDTQYF,TGTGCCAGCAGCCTCCGTTGGCGGGAGGGAGATACGCAGTATTTT
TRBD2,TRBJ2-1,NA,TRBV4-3,CASSIGLAGVVEQFF,TGCGCCAGCAGCATCGGACTAGCGGGAGTGGTTGAGCAGTTCTTC
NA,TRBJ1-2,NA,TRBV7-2,CASSPQGPLGGYTF,TGTGCCAGCAGCCCCCAGGGGCCGTTGGGTGGCTACACCTTC
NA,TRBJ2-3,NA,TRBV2,CASSNMDTQYF,TGTGCCAGCTCTAATATGGATACGCAGTATTTT
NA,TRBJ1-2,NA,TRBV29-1,CSVEVPEYYGYTF,TGCAGCGTTGAAGTGCCAGAATACTATGGCTACACCTTC
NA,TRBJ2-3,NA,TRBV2,CASIAIASTDTQYF,TGTGCCAGCATTGCAATTGCTAGCACAGATACGCAGTATTTT
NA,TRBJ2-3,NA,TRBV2,CASKGESTDTQYF,TGTGCCAGCAAGGGCGAGAGCACAGATACGCAGTATTTT
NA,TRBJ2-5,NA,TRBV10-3,CAIRDPGRQETQYF,TGTGCCATCAGGGACCCGGGCCGGCAAGAGACCCAGTACTTC
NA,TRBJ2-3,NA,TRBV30,CAWSDSGIRYF,TGTGCCTGGAGTGATAGCGGAATCAGGTATTTT
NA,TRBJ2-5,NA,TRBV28,CAGRVGETQYF,TGTGCCGGCCGGGTGGGGGAGACCCAGTACTTC
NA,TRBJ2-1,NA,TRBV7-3,CASSFGSSYNEQFF,TGTGCCAGCAGCTTTGGCAGCTCCTACAATGAGCAGTTCTTC
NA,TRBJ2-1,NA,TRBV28,CASRANWGIYNEQFF,TGTGCCAGCAGGGCAAATTGGGGGATCTACAATGAGCAGTTCTTC
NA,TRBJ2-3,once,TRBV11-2,CASSPNRDTQYF,TGTGCCAGCAGCCCTAATAGGGATACGCAGTATTTT
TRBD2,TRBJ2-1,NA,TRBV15,CATSRGPAGAFNEQFF,TGTGCCACCAGCAGAGGGCCAGCGGGAGCGTTTAATGAGCAGTTCTTC
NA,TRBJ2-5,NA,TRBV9,CASSVGTQETQYF,TGTGCCAGCAGCGTGGGCACTCAAGAGACCCAGTACTTC
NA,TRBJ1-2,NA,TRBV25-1,CASSDRNYGYTF,TGTGCCAGCAGTGACAGGAACTATGGCTACACCTTC
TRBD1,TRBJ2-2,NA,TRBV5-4,CASSLAIGQGGTGELFF,TGTGCCAGCAGCTTGGCGATCGGACAGGGTGGGACCGGGGAGCTGTTTTTT